The rows below give T cell receptor beta chains drawn from one sample of a study of CD8 T cells in Susac syndrome. MiXCR was run by TCRdb on the immunoSEQ multiplex PCR reads, yielding one entry per CDR3 protein. Of around 150,000 distinct CDR3 sequences listed, roughly 96% are singletons. The source material was CD4+ T cells from PBMCs. These receptors came from a human donor with multiple sclerosis. Each CDR3 is given without its conserved first and last residue. The order of the fields is D gene, V gene, CDR3 protein. A D gene is named only where the DNA matches it firmly.

- TRBV28 ASSFRGLGGEQF
- TRBV11-2 ASSLGREETQY
- TRBV30 AWSVPGYEQY
- TRBV9 ASSGRSGAYYGYT
- TRBV12-3/TRBV12-4 ASSLASIGGNQPQH
TRBD1 TRBV20-1 SARGLTGTGIHEQY
- TRBV7-3 ASSTQAGSTYNEQF
TRBD2 TRBV9 ASSARALAGHGTQY
TRBD1 TRBV11-2 ASSFGQGGGYGYT
- TRBV20-1 SARWEGSTEAF
- TRBV30 AWSGLSGKRQPQH
- TRBV4-1 ASSQGGSGTNYEQY
- TRBV12-3/TRBV12-4 ASVSRSYNEQF
- TRBV7-2 ASRSSGVSNQPQH
- TRBV7-3 ASSLRGATEAF
TRBD2 TRBV4-1 ASSQEASGLISSYEQY
- TRBV20-1 SANHDLATNEQF
- TRBV7-2 ASSSGLAYNEQF
TRBD1 TRBV19 ASKDDRAGNQPQH
- TRBV29-1 SVLPRGGELF
- TRBV20-1 SALDGATNEKLF
- TRBV29-1 SVVRMGLSYEQY
TRBD2 TRBV12-3/TRBV12-4 ASRRTGTRSETQY
- TRBV4-1 ASSQVTMNTEAF
- TRBV5-1 ASSPAAGAGNTIY
- TRBV18 ASSPTEASNQPQH
- TRBV29-1 SVVGSNYGYT
TRBD2 TRBV19 ASTSGWGDTQY
- TRBV27 ASRLFSGTNYGYT
- TRBV2 ASRPQSLANYGYT
- TRBV20-1 SAPKTTANNSPLH
- TRBV27 ASRVRGRLGSNQPQH
TRBD2 TRBV18 ASSPGTGGLMD
TRBD1 TRBV11-1 ASSPVTGGTPF
- TRBV6-5 ASSYTESSYEQY
- TRBV20-1 SPAVRRIMTETQY
TRBD1 TRBV3-1 ASSRQGMRFSGANVLT
- TRBV27 ASSLGTQRYNEQF
- TRBV6-2/TRBV6-3 ASIDGQVGYNEQF
- TRBV7-2 ASSSPDRFLYEQY
TRBD1 TRBV30 AWRETGFGGQPQH
- TRBV25-1 ASSERGRMNTEAF
- TRBV19 ASSVQVNTEAF
- TRBV20-1 SAWGRGVETQY
- TRBV12-3/TRBV12-4 ASSLTNEQF
- TRBV7-9 ASETGSEQY
- TRBV20-1 SALMGTLRTEAF
- TRBV20-1 SARMSEGGRETQY
- TRBV3-1 ASSPQPGLLSNEQF
- TRBV30 AWSGWTATNEKLF
- TRBV12-3/TRBV12-4 ASSLGDFADTQY
- TRBV12-3/TRBV12-4 ASSFFGGGNEQF
TRBD2 TRBV9 ASSVVSGEQF
TRBD1 TRBV9 ASSRTGTEDYEQY
- TRBV7-2 ASSLVEASGEQY
- TRBV25-1 ASSDGGWDIQY
- TRBV20-1 SARPRGDLAKNIQY